This TCR beta chain was documented in a study of blood T cell repertoires in COVID-19. The overall study: Acute and convalescent COVID-19 specimens originated in the United States, Italy and Spain. T cells, B-cell-depleted T cells, or PBMCs provided the cDNA or gDNA that served as material.

Under the authors' procedure: Nucleated cell counts were estimated from reference gene primer amplification. Produced via immunoSEQ multiplex PCR; TCRdb's table is partial and in-frame only. The D gene and trimming were derived from the DNA, and the V and J assignments and clone size from that table. The sample yields about 74,000 clones, 90% seen once. The V end lost 2 bases, the J end lost 4 bases, and 14 bases lay between the germline ends. CDR1 MNHEY and CDR2 SVGAGI come from the germline V gene. CDR3 length equals 15 residues. The origin of this receptor is a man aged 45 to 65 with acute or convalescent COVID-19. The V call is TRBV6-5, the J call TRBJ1-2; tentative D call: TRBD1 (6 bases). Sequenced input: peripheral blood. This CDR3 is CASSYTVTGFYGYTF. CDR3 bases: TGTGCCAGCAGTTACACCGTGACAGGCTTCTATGGCTACACCTTC.